This TCR beta chain was identified in a study of cytomegalovirus exposure and HLA in healthy donors. The wider study: The approximately 120 validation repertoires, a later analysis reported, used the same platform as the approximately 670 repertoires from the first cohort.

Repertoires were generated with immunoSEQ multiplex PCR, while TCRdb's copy carries only in-frame clones and drops some. The sample carries tens of thousands of clones, roughly 88% recorded once. This CDR3 contains 15 residues. CDR1 is MNHEY and CDR2 is SMNVEV in the germline V gene (reference sequence). The junction had 12 bases not matched to a gene; V was cut back by 6 bases and J by 5 bases. The specimen sequenced was PBMCs. J is TRBJ2-5 and V is TRBV27; TRBD1 agrees at 7 bases. The sequence was collected from a man aged 30 to 45 in good health and CMV-seronegative. This CDR3 reads CASRRRDSPEETQYF. The CDR3 DNA is TGTGCCAGCAGAAGACGGGACAGTCCGGAGGAGACCCAGTACTTC.